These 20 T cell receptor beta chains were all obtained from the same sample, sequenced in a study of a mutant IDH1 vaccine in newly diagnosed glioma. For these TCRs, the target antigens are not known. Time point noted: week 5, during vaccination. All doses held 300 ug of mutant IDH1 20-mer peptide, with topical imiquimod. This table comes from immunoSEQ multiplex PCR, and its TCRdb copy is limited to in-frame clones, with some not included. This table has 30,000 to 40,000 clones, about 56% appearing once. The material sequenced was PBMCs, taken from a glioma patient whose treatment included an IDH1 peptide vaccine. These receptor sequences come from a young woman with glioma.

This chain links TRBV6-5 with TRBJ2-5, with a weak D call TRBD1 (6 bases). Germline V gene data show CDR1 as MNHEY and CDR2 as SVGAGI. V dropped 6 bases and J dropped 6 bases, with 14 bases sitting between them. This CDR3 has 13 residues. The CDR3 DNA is TGTGCCAGCAGGCTAAACAGGGATCAGACCCAGTACTTC. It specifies CASRLNRDQTQYF.

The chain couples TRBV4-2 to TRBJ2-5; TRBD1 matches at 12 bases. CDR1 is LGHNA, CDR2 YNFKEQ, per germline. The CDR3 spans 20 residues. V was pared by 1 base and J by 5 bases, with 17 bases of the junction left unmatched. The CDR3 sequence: CASSQVLGQGASGGQETQYF. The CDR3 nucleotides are TGTGCCAGCAGCCAAGTCTTGGGACAGGGGGCTTCTGGTGGGCAGGAGACCCAGTACTTC.

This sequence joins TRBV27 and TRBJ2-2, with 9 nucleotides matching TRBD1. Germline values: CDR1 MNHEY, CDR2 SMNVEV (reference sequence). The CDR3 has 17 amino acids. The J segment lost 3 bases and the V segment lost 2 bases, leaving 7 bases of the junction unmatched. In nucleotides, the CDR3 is TGTGCCAGCAGTTTACTACAGGGGGCCCCGGACACCGGGGAGCTGTTTTTT. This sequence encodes CASSLLQGAPDTGELFF.

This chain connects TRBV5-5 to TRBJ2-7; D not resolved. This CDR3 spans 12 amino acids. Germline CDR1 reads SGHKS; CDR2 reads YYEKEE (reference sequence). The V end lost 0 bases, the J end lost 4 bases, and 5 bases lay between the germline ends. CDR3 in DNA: TGTGCCAGCAGCTTGGTAGTTTACGAGCAGTACTTC. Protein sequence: CASSLVVYEQYF.

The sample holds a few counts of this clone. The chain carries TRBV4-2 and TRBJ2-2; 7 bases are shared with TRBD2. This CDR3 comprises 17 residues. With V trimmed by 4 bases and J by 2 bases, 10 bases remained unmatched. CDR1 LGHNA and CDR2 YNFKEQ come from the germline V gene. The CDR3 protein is CASSLQGRDPNTGELFF. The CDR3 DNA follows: TGTGCCAGCAGCCTTCAAGGGAGGGATCCAAACACCGGGGAGCTGTTTTTT.

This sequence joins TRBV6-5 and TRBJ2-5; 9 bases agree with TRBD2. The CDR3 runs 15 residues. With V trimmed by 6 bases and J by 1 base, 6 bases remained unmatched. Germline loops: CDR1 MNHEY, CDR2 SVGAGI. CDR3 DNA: TGTGCCAGCAGGGGACTTAGCGGGAGCCAAGAGACCCAGTACTTC. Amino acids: CASRGLSGSQETQYF.

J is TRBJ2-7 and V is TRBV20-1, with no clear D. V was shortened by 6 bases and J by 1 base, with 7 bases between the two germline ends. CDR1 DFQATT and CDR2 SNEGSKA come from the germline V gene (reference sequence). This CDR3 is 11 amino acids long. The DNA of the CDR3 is TGCAGTGCCCCTCTTTCCTACGAGCAGTACTTC. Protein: CSAPLSYEQYF.

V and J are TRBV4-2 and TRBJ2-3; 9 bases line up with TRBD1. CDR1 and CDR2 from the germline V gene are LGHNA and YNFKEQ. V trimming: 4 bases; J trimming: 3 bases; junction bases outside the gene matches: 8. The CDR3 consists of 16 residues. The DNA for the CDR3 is TGTGCCAGCAGCCCGATACTTGGACAGGGGACAGATACGCAGTATTTT. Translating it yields CASSPILGQGTDTQYF.

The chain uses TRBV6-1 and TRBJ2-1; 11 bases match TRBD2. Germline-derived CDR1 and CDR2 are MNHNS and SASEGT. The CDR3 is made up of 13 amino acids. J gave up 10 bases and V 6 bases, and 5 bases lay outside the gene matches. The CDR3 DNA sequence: TGTGCCAGCAGAGAGACTAGCGGGGAAGAGCAGTTCTTC. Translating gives CASRETSGEEQFF.

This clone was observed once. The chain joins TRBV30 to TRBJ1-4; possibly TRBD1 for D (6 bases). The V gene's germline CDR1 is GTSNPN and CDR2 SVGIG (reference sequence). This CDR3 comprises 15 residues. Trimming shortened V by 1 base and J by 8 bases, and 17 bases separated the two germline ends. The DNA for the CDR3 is TGTGCCTGGAGTGCTTCCAGGGGTAGTATAGAAAAACTGTTTTTT. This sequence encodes CAWSASRGSIEKLFF.

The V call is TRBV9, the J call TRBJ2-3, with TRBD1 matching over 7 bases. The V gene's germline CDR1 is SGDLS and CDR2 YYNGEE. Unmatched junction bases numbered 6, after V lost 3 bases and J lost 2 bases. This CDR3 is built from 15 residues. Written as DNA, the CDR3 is TGTGCCAGCAGCGCCGGGGACAGCCTCACAGATACGCAGTATTTT. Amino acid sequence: CASSAGDSLTDTQYF.

The CDR3 DNA sequence: TGCGCCAGCAGCCAAGGCGCAGACATTCTGCGGAATGAGCAGTTCTTC. Its protein product is CASSQGADILRNEQFF. This chain joins TRBV4-3 and TRBJ2-1; no clear D gene. The germline V gene has CDR1 LGHNA and CDR2 YSLEER. The CDR3 runs to 16 residues. V lost 1 base, J lost 7 bases, and 17 bases lay in between.

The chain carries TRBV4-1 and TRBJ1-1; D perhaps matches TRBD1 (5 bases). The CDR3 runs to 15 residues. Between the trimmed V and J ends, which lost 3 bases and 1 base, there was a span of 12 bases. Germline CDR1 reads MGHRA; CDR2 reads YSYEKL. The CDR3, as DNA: TGCGCCAGCAGCCAGAATACACAGGCGAACACTGAAGCTTTCTTT. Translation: CASSQNTQANTEAFF.

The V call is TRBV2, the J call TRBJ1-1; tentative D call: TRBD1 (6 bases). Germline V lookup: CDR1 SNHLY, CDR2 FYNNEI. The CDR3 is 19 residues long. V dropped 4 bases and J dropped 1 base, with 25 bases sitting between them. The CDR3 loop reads CASSVPLDRTTKGNTEAFF. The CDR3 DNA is TGTGCCAGCAGTGTCCCGCTCGACAGGACTACGAAAGGGAACACTGAAGCTTTCTTT.

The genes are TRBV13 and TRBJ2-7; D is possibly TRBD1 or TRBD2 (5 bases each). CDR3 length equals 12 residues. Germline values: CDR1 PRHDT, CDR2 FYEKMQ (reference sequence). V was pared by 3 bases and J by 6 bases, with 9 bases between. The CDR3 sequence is CASSLGESEQYF. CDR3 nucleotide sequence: TGTGCCAGCAGCTTGGGGGAAAGCGAGCAGTACTTC.

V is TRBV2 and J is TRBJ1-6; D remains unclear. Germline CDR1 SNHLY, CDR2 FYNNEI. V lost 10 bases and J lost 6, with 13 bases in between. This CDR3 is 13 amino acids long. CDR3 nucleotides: TGTGCCACCAGACCCGAGAGTAATTCACCCCTCCACTTT. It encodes CATRPESNSPLHF. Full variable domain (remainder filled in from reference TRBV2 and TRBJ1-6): EPEVTQTPSHQVTQMGQEVILRCVPISNHLYFYWYRQILGQKVEFLVSFYNNEISEKSEIFDDQFSVERPDGSNFTLKIRSTKLEDSAMYFCATRPESNSPLHFGNGTRLTVT.

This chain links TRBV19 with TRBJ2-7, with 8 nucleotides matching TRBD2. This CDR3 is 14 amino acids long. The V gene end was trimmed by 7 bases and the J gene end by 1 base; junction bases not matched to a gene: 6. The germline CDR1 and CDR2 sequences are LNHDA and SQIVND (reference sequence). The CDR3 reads CASTRTSLSYEQYF. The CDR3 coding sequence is TGTGCCAGTACCCGGACTAGCCTATCCTACGAGCAGTACTTC.

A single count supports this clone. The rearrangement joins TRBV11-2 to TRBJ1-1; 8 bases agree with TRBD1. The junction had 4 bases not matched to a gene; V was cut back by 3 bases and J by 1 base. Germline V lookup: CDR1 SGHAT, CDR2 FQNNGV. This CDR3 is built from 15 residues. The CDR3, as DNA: TGTGCCAGCAGCTTCTCCAGGGGGCGGAACACTGAAGCTTTCTTT. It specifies CASSFSRGRNTEAFF.

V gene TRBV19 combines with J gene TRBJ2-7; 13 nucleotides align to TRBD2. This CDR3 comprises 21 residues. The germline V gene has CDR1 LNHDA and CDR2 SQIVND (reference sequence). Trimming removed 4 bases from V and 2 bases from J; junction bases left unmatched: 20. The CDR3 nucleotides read TGTGCCAGTAGTACCGCAAGAGGACTAGCGGGAGATAACTCAAATACCTACGAGCAGTACTTC. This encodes CASSTARGLAGDNSNTYEQYF. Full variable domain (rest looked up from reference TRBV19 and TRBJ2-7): DGGITQSPKYLFRKEGQNVTLSCEQNLNHDAMYWYRQDPGQGLRLIYYSQIVNDFQKGDIAEGYSVSREKKESFPLTVTSAQKNPTAFYLCASSTARGLAGDNSNTYEQYFGPGTRLTVT.

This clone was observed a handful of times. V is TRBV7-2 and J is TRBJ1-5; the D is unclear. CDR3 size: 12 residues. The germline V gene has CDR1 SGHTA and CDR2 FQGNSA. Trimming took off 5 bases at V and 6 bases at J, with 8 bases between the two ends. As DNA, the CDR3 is TGTGCCAGCAGCCAGGATTCTCAGCCCCAGCATTTT. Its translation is CASSQDSQPQHF.